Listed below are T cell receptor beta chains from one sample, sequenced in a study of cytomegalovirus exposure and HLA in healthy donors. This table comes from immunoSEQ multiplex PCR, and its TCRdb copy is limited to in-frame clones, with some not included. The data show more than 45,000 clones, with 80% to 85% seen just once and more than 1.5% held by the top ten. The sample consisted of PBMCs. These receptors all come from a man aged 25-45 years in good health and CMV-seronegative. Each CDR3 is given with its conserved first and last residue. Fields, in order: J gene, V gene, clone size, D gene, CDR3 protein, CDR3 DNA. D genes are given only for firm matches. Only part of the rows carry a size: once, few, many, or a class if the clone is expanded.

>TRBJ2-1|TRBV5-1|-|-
CASSSYNEQFF
TGCGCCAGCAGCTCGTACAATGAGCAGTTCTTC
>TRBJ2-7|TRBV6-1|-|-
CASRDSGQIYYEQYF
TGTGCCAGCAGGGATAGCGGCCAGATCTACTACGAGCAGTACTTC
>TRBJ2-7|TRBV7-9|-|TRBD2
CASSPGLAGAYEQYF
TGTGCCAGCAGCCCGGGACTAGCGGGGGCCTACGAGCAGTACTTC
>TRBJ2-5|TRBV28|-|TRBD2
CASISRGRVREDF
TGTGCCAGCATTTCGCGGGGGAGGGTTAGAGAGGACTTC
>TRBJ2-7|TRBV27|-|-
CASRPGTSYEQYF
TGTGCCAGCAGGCCAGGGACTTCCTACGAGCAGTACTTC
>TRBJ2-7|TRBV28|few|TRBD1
CASSQRGQGSSYEQYF
TGTGCCAGCAGTCAACGGGGACAGGGGAGCTCCTACGAGCAGTACTTC
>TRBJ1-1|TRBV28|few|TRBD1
CASSLGGTDEAFF
TGTGCCAGCAGTTTAGGGGGGACAGATGAAGCTTTCTTT
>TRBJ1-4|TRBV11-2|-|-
CASSPKPRVPEKLFF
TGTGCCAGCAGCCCAAAACCCAGGGTCCCCGAAAAACTGTTTTTT
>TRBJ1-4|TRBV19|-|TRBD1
CASSTRTGFRLNEKLFF
TGTGCCAGTAGTACGAGGACAGGGTTCCGGTTGAATGAAAAACTGTTTTTT
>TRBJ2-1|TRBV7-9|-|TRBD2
CASSLAATSDEQFF
TGTGCCAGCAGCTTAGCGGCGACTAGCGACGAGCAGTTCTTC
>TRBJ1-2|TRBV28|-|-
CATSQGGRYGYTF
TGTGCCACCTCACAGGGTGGACGCTATGGCTACACCTTC
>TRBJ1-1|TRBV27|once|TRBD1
CASSWDRGGTEAFF
TGTGCCAGCAGTTGGGACAGGGGGGGGACTGAAGCTTTCTTT
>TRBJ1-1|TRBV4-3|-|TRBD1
CASSPSTGGKTEAFF
TGCGCCAGCAGCCCCTCGACAGGGGGCAAAACTGAAGCTTTCTTT
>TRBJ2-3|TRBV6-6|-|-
CASHPGGVADTQYF
TGTGCCAGCCATCCGGGGGGCGTCGCAGATACGCAGTATTTT
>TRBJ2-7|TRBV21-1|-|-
CASCHGHSPYCEQYF
TGTGCCAGCTGCCACGGACACTCCCCCTATTGCGAGCAGTACTTC
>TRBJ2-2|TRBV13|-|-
CASSRRGKLSTGELFF
TGTGCCAGCAGCAGAAGGGGAAAGTTAAGCACCGGGGAGCTGTTTTTT
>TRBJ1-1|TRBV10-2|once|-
CASSVAGTGDTEAFF
TGCGCCAGCAGTGTTGCAGGTACGGGGGACACTGAAGCTTTCTTT
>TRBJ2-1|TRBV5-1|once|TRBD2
CASSRRIAGRTNNEQFF
TGCGCCAGCAGCCGGCGAATAGCGGGAAGAACGAACAATGAGCAGTTCTTC
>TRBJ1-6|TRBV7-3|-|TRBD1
CASSSGQGNSPLHF
TGTGCCAGCAGCTCGGGACAGGGTAATTCACCCCTCCACTTT
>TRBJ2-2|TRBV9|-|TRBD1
CASSGGQGRTGELFF
TGTGCCAGCAGCGGGGGACAGGGAAGGACCGGGGAGCTGTTTTTT
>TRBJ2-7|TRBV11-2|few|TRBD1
CASSGTGGYEQYF
TGTGCCAGCAGCGGGACAGGGGGGTACGAGCAGTACTTC
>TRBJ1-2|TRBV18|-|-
CASSPQGPGGYTF
TGTGCCAGCTCACCACAGGGTCCGGGGGGCTACACCTTC
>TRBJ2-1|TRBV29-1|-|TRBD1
CSLGTGGTYEQFF
TGCAGCCTCGGGACAGGGGGTACCTATGAGCAGTTCTTC
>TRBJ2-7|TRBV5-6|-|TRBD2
CASSPAPSGGYEQYF
TGTGCCAGCAGCCCGGCCCCTAGCGGGGGGTACGAGCAGTACTTC
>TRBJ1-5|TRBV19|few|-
CASSLRQEYSNQPQHF
TGTGCCAGTAGTCTTAGACAGGAGTATAGCAATCAGCCCCAGCATTTT
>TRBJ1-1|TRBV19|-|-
CASSRFLAGNTEAFF
TGTGCCAGTAGTCGCTTCCTGGCAGGGAACACTGAAGCTTTCTTT
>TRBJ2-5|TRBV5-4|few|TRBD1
CASSLAGQGAQETQYF
TGTGCCAGCAGCTTAGCGGGACAGGGGGCCCAAGAGACCCAGTACTTC
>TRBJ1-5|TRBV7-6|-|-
CASSVRVDQPQHF
TGTGCCAGCAGCGTCAGGGTTGATCAGCCCCAGCATTTT
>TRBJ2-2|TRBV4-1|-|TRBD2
CASSKGGGDTGELFF
TGCGCCAGCAGCAAGGGCGGGGGAGACACCGGGGAGCTGTTTTTT
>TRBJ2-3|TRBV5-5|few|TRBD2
CASSLASGSIADTQYF
TGTGCCAGCAGCTTGGCTAGCGGGAGTATCGCAGATACGCAGTATTTT
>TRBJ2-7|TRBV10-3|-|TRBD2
CAISDWLAGAYEQYF
TGTGCCATCAGTGATTGGCTAGCGGGAGCCTACGAGCAGTACTTC
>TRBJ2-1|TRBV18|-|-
CASSPFSAGEPTYNEQFF
TGTGCCAGCTCACCATTTTCCGCAGGGGAACCAACCTACAATGAGCAGTTCTTC
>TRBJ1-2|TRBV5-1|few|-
CASSLGDTNYGYTF
TGCGCCAGCAGCTTGGGGGACACCAACTATGGCTACACCTTC
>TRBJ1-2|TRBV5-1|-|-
CASSLRTLSGMHGYTF
TGCGCCAGCAGCTTGAGGACCTTATCGGGAATGCATGGCTACACCTTC
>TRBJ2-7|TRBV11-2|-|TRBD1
CASSLGDRASYEQYF
TGTGCCAGCAGCCTAGGGGACAGAGCCTCCTACGAGCAGTACTTC
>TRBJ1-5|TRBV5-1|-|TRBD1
CASSLTTGVDQPQHF
TGCGCCAGCAGCTTGACAACAGGGGTGGATCAGCCCCAGCATTTT
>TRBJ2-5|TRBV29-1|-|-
CSASPGAGETQYF
TGCAGCGCTTCACCGGGAGCTGGGGAGACCCAGTACTTC
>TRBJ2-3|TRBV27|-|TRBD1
CASSSTNRGVYTDTQYF
TGTGCCAGCAGTTCCACTAACAGGGGGGTCTACACAGATACGCAGTATTTT
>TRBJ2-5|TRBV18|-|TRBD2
CASSPTSGEETQYF
TGTGCCAGCTCACCGACTAGCGGGGAAGAGACCCAGTACTTC
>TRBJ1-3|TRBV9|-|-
CASSVVSAGAGNTIYF
TGTGCCAGCAGCGTGGTCAGCGCAGGGGCAGGAAACACCATATATTTT